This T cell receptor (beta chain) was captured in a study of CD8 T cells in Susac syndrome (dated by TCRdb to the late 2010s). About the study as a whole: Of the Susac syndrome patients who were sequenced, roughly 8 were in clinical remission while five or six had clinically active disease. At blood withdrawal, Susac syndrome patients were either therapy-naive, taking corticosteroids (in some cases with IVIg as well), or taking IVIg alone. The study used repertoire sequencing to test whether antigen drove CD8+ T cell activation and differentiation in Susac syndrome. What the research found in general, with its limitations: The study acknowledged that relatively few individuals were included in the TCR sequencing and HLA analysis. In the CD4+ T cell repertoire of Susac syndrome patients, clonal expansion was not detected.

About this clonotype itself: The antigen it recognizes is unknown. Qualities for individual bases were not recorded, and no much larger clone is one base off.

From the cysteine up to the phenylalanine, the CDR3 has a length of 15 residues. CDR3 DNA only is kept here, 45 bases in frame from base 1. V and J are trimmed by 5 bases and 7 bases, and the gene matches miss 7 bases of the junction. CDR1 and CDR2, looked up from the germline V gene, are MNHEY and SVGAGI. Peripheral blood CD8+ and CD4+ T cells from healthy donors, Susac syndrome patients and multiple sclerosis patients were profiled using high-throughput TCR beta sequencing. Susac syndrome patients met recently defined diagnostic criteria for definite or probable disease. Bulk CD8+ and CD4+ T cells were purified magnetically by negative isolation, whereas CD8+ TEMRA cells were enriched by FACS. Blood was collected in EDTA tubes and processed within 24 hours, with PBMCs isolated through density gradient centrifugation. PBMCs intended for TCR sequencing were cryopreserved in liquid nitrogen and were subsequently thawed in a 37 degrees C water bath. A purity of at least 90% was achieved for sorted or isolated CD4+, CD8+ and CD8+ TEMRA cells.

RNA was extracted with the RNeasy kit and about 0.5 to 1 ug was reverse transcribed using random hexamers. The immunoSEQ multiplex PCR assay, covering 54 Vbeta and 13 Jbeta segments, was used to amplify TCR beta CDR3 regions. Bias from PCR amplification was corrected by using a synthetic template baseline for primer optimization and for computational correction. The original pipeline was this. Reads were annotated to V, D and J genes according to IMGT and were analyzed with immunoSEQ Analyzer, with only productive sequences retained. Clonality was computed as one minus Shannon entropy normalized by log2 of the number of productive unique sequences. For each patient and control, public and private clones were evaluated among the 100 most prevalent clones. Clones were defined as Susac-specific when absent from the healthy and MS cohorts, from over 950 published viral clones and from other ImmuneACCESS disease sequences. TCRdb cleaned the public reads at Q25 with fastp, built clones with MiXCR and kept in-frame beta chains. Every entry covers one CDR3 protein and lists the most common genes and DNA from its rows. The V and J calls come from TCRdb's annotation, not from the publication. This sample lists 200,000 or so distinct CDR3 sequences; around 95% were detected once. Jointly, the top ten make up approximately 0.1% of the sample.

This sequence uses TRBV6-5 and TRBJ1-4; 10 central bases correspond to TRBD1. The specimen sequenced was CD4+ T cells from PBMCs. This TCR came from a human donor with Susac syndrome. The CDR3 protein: CASSASGTGVEKLFF. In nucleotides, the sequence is TGTGCCAGCAGTGCCTCCGGGACAGGGGTTGAAAAACTGTTTTTT.